Below, 3 T cell receptor beta chains from the same sample are listed, as sequenced in a study of T cell repertoires in aging, cancer and after chemotherapy (dated by TCRdb to about 2019). Instead of sorted cells or RNA, genomic DNA extracted from peripheral blood served as the source for amplifying TCR beta rearrangements. The data were produced on an Illumina MiSeq. Rearranged TRB sequences spanning V, D and J segments were amplified in a multiplex touch-down PCR with a mixed TRB-A/B primer pool. The public reads were reprocessed in TCRdb via fastp at Q25 and MiXCR, keeping in-frame beta chains. Every entry covers one CDR3 protein and lists the most common genes and DNA from its rows. The sample table records about 5,000 distinct CDR3 sequences; 21% of these occur just once. The ten biggest clones cover around 15% of the sample. Sequencing input: blood. These receptors originate from a human donor with a blood cancer.

By sample share, this clonotype is medium-sized (0.01 to 0.1%). The J gene is TRBJ1-6, the V gene TRBV18; 7 bases line up with TRBD1. The trim removed 2 bases at V and 9 bases at J, leaving 7 bases unmatched. This CDR3 contains 15 residues. Germline values: CDR1 KGHSH, CDR2 LQKENI. CDR3 region: CASSPEGQPGSPLHF. The CDR3 nucleotides read TGTGCCAGCTCACCAGAGGGACAGCCTGGTTCACCCCTCCACTTT.

The chain joins TRBV5-1 to TRBJ2-1; no clear D. Germline CDR1 and CDR2: SGHRS and YFSETQ. Trimming removed 4 bases at V and 9 bases at J, with 11 bases between. CDR3 length: 12 amino acids. The CDR3 sequence is CASSNGKSEQFF. The CDR3 DNA reads TGCGCCAGCAGCAACGGAAAAAGTGAGCAGTTCTTC.

Notes on this clonotype: Without the conserved terminal phenylalanine or tryptophan, this CDR3 likely stems from a read error. The rearrangement joins TRBV6-2 or TRBV6-3 to TRBJ2-3, with unresolved D. This CDR3 is built from 12 residues. Trimming pared 7 bases from V and 6 bases from J, leaving 11 bases between. CDR1 and CDR2 (germline): MNHEY, SVGEGT. The CDR3 loop reads CASNDFPDTQYL. Here the CDR3 DNA reads TGTGCCAGCAACGACTTTCCGGATACGCAGTATTTA.